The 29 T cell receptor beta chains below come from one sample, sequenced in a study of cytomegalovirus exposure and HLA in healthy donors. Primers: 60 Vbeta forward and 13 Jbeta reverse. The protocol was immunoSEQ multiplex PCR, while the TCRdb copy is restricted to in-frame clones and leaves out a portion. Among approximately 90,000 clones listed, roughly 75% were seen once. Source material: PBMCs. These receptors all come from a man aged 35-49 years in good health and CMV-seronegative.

In DNA form, the CDR3 reads TGTGCCAGCAGCCCTCCAGGGACAGGGAAGAGGAACACTGAAGCTTTCTTT. It yields the protein CASSPPGTGKRNTEAFF. The rearrangement uses TRBV14 and TRBJ1-1; 9 bases match TRBD1. The CDR3 sequence is 17 residues long. The ends lost 4 bases at V and 1 base at J; junction bases unmatched: 10. In germline, CDR1 is SGHDN, CDR2 FVKESK.

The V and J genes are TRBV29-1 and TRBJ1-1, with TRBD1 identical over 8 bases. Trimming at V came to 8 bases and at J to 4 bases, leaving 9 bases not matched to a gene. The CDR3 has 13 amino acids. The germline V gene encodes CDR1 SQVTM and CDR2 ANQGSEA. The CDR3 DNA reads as TGCAGCACCGACAGGGGTCCGGCCACTGAAGCTTTCTTT. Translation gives CSTDRGPATEAFF. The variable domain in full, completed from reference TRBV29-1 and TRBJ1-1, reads SAVISQKPSRDICQRGTSLTIQCQVDSQVTMMFWYRQQPGQSLTLIATANQGSEATYESGFVIDKFPISRPNLTFSTLTVSNMSPEDSSIYLCSTDRGPATEAFFGQGTRLTVV.

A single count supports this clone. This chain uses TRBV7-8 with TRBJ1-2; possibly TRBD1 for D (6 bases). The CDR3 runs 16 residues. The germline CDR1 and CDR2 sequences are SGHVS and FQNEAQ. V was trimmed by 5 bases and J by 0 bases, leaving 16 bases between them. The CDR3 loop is CASSRPTGPANYGYTF. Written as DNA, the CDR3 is TGTGCCAGCAGCCGCCCCACAGGGCCAGCTAACTATGGCTACACCTTC.

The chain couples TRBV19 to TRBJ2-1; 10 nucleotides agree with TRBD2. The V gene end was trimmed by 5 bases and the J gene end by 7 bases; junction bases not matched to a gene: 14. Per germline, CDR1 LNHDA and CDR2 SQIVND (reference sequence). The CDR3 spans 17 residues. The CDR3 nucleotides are TGTGCCAGTAGTTTACAAGCGGGAGGGCTGTTTGGTAATGAGCAGTTCTTC. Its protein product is CASSLQAGGLFGNEQFF. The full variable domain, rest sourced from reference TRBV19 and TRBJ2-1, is DGGITQSPKYLFRKEGQNVTLSCEQNLNHDAMYWYRQDPGQGLRLIYYSQIVNDFQKGDIAEGYSVSREKKESFPLTVTSAQKNPTAFYLCASSLQAGGLFGNEQFFGPGTRLTVL.

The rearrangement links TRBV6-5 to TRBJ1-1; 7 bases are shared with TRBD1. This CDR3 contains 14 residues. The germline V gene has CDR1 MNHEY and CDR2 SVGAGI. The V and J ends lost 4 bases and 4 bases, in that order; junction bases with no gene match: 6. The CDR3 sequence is CASSFSTGRTEAFF. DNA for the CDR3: TGTGCCAGCAGTTTCTCGACAGGGCGCACTGAAGCTTTCTTT.

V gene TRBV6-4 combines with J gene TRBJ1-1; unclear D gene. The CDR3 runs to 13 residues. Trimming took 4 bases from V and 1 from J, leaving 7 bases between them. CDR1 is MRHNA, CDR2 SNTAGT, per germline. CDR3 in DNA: TGTGCCAGCAGTGTCGGGGAGAACACTGAAGCTTTCTTT. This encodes CASSVGENTEAFF.

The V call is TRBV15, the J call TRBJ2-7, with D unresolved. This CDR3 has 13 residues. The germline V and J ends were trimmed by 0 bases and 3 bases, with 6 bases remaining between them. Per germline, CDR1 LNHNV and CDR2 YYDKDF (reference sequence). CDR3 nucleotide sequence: TGTGCCACCAGCAGAGACCTGCGCTACGAGCAGTACTTC. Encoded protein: CATSRDLRYEQYF.

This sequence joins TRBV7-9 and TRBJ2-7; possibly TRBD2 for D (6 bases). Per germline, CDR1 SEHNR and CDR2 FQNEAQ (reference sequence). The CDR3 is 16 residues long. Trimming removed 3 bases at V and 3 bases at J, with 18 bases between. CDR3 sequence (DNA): TGTGCCAGCAGCTTCGATCGGAGGGCGGCACACTACGAGCAGTACTTC. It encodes CASSFDRRAAHYEQYF.

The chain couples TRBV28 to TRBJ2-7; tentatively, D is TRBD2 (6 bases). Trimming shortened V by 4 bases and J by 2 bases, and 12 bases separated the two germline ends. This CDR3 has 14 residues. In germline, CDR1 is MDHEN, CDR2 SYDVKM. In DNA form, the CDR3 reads TGTGCCAGCAGTTCCCGTGGGAGGACCTACGAGCAGTACTTC. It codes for CASSSRGRTYEQYF.

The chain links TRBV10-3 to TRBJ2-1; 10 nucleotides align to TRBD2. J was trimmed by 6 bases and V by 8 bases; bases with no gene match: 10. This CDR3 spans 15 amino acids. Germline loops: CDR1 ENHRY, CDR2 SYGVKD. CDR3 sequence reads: CAIDRSGRAGNEQFF. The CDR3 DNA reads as TGTGCCATCGACCGGAGCGGGAGGGCCGGCAATGAGCAGTTCTTC.

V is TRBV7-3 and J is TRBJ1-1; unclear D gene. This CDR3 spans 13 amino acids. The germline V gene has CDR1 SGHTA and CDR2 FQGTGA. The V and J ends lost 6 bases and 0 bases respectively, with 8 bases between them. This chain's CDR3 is CASSIVVNTEAFF. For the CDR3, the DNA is TGTGCCAGCAGTATAGTAGTGAACACTGAAGCTTTCTTT. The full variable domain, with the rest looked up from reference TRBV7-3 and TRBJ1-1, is GAGVSQTPSNKVTEKGKYVELRCDPISGHTALYWYRQSLGQGPEFLIYFQGTGAADDSGLPNDRFFAVRPEGSVSTLKIQRTERGDSAVYLCASSIVVNTEAFFGQGTRLTVV.

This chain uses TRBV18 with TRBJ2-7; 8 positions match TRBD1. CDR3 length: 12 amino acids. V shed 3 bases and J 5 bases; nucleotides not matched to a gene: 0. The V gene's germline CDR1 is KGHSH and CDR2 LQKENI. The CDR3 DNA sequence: TGTGCCAGCTCACCGACAGGGGACGAGCAGTACTTC. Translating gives CASSPTGDEQYF.

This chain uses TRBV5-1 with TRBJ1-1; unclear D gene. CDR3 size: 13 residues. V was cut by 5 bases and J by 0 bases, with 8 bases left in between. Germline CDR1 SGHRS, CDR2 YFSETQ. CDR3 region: CASRSSMNTEAFF. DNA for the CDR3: TGCGCCAGCAGATCGAGTATGAACACTGAAGCTTTCTTT.

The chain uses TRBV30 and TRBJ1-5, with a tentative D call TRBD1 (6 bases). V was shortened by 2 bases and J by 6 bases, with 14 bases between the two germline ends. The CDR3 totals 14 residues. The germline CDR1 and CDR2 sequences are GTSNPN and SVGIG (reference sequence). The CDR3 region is CAWSSTGFTQPQHF. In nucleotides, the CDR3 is TGTGCCTGGAGTAGCACAGGGTTTACTCAGCCCCAGCATTTT.

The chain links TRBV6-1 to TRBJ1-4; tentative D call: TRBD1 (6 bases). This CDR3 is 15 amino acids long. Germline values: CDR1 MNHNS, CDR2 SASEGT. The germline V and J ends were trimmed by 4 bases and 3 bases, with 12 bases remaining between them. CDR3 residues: CASSGRGWANEKLFF. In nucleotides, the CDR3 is TGTGCCAGCAGTGGCAGGGGTTGGGCTAATGAAAAACTGTTTTTT.

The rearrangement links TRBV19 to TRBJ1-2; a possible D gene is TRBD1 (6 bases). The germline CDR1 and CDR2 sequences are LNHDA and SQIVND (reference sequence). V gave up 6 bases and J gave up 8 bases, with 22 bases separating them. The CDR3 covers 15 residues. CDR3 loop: CASSLRVGGPRGYTF. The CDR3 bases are TGTGCCAGTAGCTTACGAGTCGGGGGGCCGAGAGGCTACACCTTC. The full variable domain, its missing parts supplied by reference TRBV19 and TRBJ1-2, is DGGITQSPKYLFRKEGQNVTLSCEQNLNHDAMYWYRQDPGQGLRLIYYSQIVNDFQKGDIAEGYSVSREKKESFPLTVTSAQKNPTAFYLCASSLRVGGPRGYTFGSGTRLTVV.

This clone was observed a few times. The CDR3 reads CASSSRDSPTYEQYF. The CDR3 coding sequence is TGTGCCAGCAGTTCCCGGGACAGTCCTACCTACGAGCAGTACTTC. The chain uses TRBV28 and TRBJ2-7; 7 bases are a match to TRBD1. The V segment lost 4 bases and the J segment 2 bases; nucleotides outside the gene matches: 8. This CDR3 has 15 residues. Germline V gives CDR1 MDHEN, CDR2 SYDVKM.

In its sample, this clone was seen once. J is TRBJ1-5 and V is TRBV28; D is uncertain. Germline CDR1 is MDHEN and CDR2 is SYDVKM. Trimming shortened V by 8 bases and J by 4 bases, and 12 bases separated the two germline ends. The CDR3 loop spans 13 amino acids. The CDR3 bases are TGTGCCAGCGCGCTCCAACTAAATCAGCCCCAGCATTTT. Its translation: CASALQLNQPQHF.

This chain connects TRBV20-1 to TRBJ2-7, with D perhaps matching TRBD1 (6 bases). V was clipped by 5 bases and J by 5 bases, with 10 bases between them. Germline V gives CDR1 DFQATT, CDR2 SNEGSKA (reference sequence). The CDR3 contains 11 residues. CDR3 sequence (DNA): TGCAGTGCTTCAGGGGAGAACGAGCAGTACTTC. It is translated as CSASGENEQYF.

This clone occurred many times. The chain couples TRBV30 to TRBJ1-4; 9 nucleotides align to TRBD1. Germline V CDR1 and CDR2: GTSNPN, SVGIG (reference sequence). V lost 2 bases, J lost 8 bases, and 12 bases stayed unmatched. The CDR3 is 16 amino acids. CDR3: CAWSYTHNRGREKLFF. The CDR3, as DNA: TGTGCCTGGAGTTATACCCATAACAGGGGGCGCGAAAAACTGTTTTTT.

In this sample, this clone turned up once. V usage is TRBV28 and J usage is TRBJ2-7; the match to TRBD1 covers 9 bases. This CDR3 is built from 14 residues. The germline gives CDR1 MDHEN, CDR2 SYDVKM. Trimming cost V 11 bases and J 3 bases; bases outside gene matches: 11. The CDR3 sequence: CAADSGQGIYEQYF. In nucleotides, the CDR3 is TGTGCCGCCGACTCGGGACAGGGAATCTACGAGCAGTACTTC. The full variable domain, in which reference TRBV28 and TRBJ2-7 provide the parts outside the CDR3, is DVKVTQSSRYLVKRTGEKVFLECVQDMDHENMFWYRQDPGLGLRLIYFSYDVKMKEKGDIPEGYSVSREKKERFSLILESASTNQTSMYLCAADSGQGIYEQYFGPGTRLTVT.

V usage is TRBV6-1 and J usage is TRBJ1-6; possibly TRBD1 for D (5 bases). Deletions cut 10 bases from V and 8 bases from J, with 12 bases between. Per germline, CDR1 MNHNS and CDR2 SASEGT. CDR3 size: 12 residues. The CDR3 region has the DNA TGTGCCACCGAACAAGGGGATTCACCCCTCCACTTT. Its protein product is CATEQGDSPLHF.

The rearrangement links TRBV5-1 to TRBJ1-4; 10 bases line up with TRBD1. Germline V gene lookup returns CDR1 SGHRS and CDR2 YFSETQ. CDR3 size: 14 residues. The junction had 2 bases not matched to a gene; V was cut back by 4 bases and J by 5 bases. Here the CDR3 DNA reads TGCGCCAGCAGCCGGGACAGGGGAAATGAAAAACTGTTTTTT. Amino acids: CASSRDRGNEKLFF.

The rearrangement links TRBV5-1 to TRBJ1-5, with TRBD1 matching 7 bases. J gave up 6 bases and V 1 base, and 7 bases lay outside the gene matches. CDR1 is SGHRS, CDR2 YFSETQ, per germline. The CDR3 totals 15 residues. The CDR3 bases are TGCGCCAGCAGCTTGTCCGGACAGGATATTCAGCCCCAGCATTTT. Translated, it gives CASSLSGQDIQPQHF. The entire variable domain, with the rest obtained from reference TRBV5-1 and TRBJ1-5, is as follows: KAGVTQTPRYLIKTRGQQVTLSCSPISGHRSVSWYQQTPGQGLQFLFEYFSETQRNKGNFPGRFSGRQFSNSRSEMNVSTLELGDSALYLCASSLSGQDIQPQHFGDGTRLSIL.

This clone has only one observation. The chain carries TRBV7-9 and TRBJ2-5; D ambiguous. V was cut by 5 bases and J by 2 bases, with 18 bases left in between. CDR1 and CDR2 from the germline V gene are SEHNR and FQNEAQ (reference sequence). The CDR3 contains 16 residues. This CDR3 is CASSTLRGVLQETQYF. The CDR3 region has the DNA TGTGCCAGCAGCACCCTCCGCGGAGTGCTACAAGAGACCCAGTACTTC.

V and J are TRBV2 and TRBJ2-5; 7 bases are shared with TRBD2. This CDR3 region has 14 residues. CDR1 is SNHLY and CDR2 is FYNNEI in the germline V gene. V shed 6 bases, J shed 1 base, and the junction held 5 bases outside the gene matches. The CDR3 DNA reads TGTGCCAGCAGGGAGCGGGGATCCCAAGAGACCCAGTACTTC. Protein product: CASRERGSQETQYF.

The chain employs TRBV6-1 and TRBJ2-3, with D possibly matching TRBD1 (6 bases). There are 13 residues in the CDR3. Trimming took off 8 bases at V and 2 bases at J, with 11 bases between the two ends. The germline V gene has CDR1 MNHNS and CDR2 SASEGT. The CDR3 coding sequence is TGTGCCAGCGCAGGACAGATCACAGATACGCAGTATTTT. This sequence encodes CASAGQITDTQYF.

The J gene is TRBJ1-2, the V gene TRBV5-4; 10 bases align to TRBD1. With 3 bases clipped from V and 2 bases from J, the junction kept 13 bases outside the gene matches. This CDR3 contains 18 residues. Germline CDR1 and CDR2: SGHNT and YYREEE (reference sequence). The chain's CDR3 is CASSYDRDRGLKNYGYTF. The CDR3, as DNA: TGTGCCAGCAGCTATGACCGGGACAGGGGATTAAAAAACTATGGCTACACCTTC.

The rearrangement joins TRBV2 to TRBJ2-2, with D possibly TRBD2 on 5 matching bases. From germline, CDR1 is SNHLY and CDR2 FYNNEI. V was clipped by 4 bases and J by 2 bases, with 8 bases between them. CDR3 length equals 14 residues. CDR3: CASSVGGNTGELFF. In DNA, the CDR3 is TGTGCCAGCAGTGTCGGAGGAAACACCGGGGAGCTGTTTTTT.